This entry concerns a single T cell receptor beta chain. The antigen is not known. With 3 bases removed from V and 8 bases from J, the gap between germline ends came to 17 bases. The CDR3 runs 14 residues. CDR1 and CDR2 from the germline V gene are ENHRY and SYGVKD. This entry comes from a study of radiation and T cells in renal cell carcinoma. The study, taken as a whole, reports: Compared with controls, irradiated tumors had more, larger dominant CDR3 motifs. Top 100 clonotypes averaged approximately 50% in irradiated versus about 45% in nephrectomy-only tumors.

Sequencing used immunoSEQ multiplex PCR; TCRdb keeps in-frame clones, though not all of them. The table records some 14,000 clones, roughly three fifths of them present only once. Described treatment: treatment-naive control, cytoreductive nephrectomy. Clear cell pathology was present in this patient's renal cell carcinoma. Controls included several female and 10 or so male donors, resected 2011 to 2014. The sample in question was tumor tissue, obtained from a patient whose treatment was nephrectomy without radiotherapy. The clonotype comes from a man between 45 and 60 years old with renal cell carcinoma. This rearrangement joins TRBV10-3 to TRBJ2-7; possibly TRBD1 for D (5 bases). The CDR3 region is CAISEIDPLDKQYF. As DNA, the CDR3 is TGTGCCATCAGTGAAATTGACCCCCTGGACAAGCAGTACTTC.